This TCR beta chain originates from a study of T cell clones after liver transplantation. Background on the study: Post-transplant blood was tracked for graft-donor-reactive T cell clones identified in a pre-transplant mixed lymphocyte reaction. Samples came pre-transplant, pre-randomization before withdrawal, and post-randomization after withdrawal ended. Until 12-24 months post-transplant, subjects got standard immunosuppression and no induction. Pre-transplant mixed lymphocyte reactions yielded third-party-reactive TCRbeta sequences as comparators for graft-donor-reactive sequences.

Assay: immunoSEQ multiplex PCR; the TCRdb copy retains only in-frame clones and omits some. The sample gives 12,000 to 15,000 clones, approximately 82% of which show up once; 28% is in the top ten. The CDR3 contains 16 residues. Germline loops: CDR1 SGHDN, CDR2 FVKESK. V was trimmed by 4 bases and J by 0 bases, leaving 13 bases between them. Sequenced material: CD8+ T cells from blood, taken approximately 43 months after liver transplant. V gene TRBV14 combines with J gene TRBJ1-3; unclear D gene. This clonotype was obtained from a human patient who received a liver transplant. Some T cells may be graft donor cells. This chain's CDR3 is CASSPSGFFSGNTIYF. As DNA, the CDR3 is TGTGCCAGCAGCCCCTCGGGGTTCTTCTCTGGAAACACCATATATTTT.